The 27 T cell receptor beta chains presented below share a single source sample, sequenced in a study of regulatory T cells in long-lasting Graves disease. Time point: persistent/refractory GD, antithyroid drugs over 5 years with positive TRAb. PBMCs provided the RNA from which the TCR library was made. Arm-PCR with iRepertoire HTBI primers amplified the CDR3 regions for these TCR beta libraries. TCRdb reprocessed the multiplex PCR reads via MiXCR and lists one record per CDR3 protein. Here the sample spans about 340,000 distinct CDR3 sequences, 20% being singletons. The specimen was peripheral blood mononuclear cells (PBMCs), collected when the disease was refractory, from a patient treated with antithyroid drugs. All receptors derive from a female donor with Graves disease.

V gene TRBV19 combines with J gene TRBJ1-1, with 8 nucleotides matching TRBD1. The J segment lost 5 bases and the V segment lost 4 bases, leaving 9 bases of the junction unmatched. CDR1 and CDR2 (germline): LNHDA, SQIVND (reference sequence). The CDR3 sequence is 15 residues long. The CDR3 DNA is TGTGCCAGTAGTAGTCCCCCCACAGGGGGGACTGAAGCTTTCTTT. Residues: CASSSPPTGGTEAFF.

This clonotype was detected only a few times. The rearrangement links TRBV20-1 to TRBJ2-2; 10 nucleotides match TRBD2. Germline V gives CDR1 DFQATT, CDR2 SNEGSKA (reference sequence). V trimming: 0 bases; J trimming: 0 bases; junction bases outside the gene matches: 4. The CDR3 is made up of 17 amino acids. The CDR3 region is CSARDLAGGPNTGELFF. The CDR3 coding sequence is TGCAGTGCTAGAGATTTAGCGGGAGGACCGAACACCGGGGAGCTGTTTTTT.

This clonotype was detected many times. V and J are TRBV2 and TRBJ2-7, with a possible D match to TRBD2 (6 bases). Germline V lookup: CDR1 SNHLY, CDR2 FYNNEI. V was trimmed by 7 bases and J by 0 bases, leaving 13 bases between them. This CDR3 region has 14 residues. The CDR3 nucleotides are TGTGCCAGCACCTGGGACGGGAGCTCCTACGAGCAGTACTTC. The encoded protein is CASTWDGSSYEQYF. Variable domain in full (rest from reference TRBV2 and TRBJ2-7): EPEVTQTPSHQVTQMGQEVILRCVPISNHLYFYWYRQILGQKVEFLVSFYNNEISEKSEIFDDQFSVERPDGSNFTLKIRSTKLEDSAMYFCASTWDGSSYEQYFGPGTRLTVT.

This clonotype was seen a few times. The CDR3 nucleotides read TGCAGTGCTAAAACGGGTCGAAACACCGGGGAGCTGTTTTTT. Amino acid sequence: CSAKTGRNTGELFF. J is TRBJ2-2 and V is TRBV20-1; no definite D call. Per germline, CDR1 DFQATT and CDR2 SNEGSKA (reference sequence). This CDR3 has 14 residues. The ends were cut back, 4 bases at V and 2 bases at J, with 11 bases in the middle.

Many counts were recorded for this clonotype. This sequence joins TRBV2 and TRBJ1-2; D not resolved. The CDR3 has 13 amino acids. Germline V gene sequence: CDR1 SNHLY, CDR2 FYNNEI. Trimming shortened V by 9 bases and J by 6 bases, and 17 bases separated the two germline ends. CDR3 amino acids: CASTQQISHGYTF. The CDR3 bases are TGTGCCAGTACTCAACAAATTTCCCATGGCTACACCTTC.

The chain couples TRBV28 to TRBJ2-3, with D perhaps matching TRBD2 (6 bases). The CDR3 has 13 amino acids. V lost 8 bases and J lost 4, with 13 bases in between. Germline-derived CDR1 and CDR2 are MDHEN and SYDVKM. CDR3 region: CASRGGLADTQYF. DNA of the CDR3: TGTGCCAGCCGAGGAGGGTTGGCAGATACGCAGTATTTT. Full variable domain (remainder filled in from reference TRBV28 and TRBJ2-3): DVKVTQSSRYLVKRTGEKVFLECVQDMDHENMFWYRQDPGLGLRLIYFSYDVKMKEKGDIPEGYSVSREKKERFSLILESASTNQTSMYLCASRGGLADTQYFGPGTRLTVL.

V gene TRBV20-1 combines with J gene TRBJ1-5; 10 bases line up with TRBD1. The CDR3 covers 13 residues. V was clipped by 3 bases and J by 8 bases; unmatched bases: 4. The germline V gene encodes CDR1 DFQATT and CDR2 SNEGSKA (reference sequence). The CDR3 coding sequence is TGCAGTGCTAGCGGACAGGGGGGAAAGCCCCAGCATTTT. As protein: CSASGQGGKPQHF.

The genes are TRBV15 and TRBJ2-5; 8 bases match TRBD2. Unmatched junction bases numbered 2, after V lost 2 bases and J lost 0 bases. Germline V gives CDR1 LNHNV, CDR2 YYDKDF (reference sequence). This CDR3 comprises 15 residues. The CDR3: CATSRLAGHQETQYF. The DNA for the CDR3 is TGTGCCACCAGCAGATTAGCGGGGCACCAAGAGACCCAGTACTTC.

The chain is built from TRBV6-2 or TRBV6-3 and TRBJ2-2; tentatively, D is TRBD1 (6 bases). The CDR3 runs 16 residues. The V end lost 0 bases, the J end lost 5 bases, and 13 bases lay between the germline ends. From germline, CDR1 is MNHEY and CDR2 SVGEGT. The CDR3 reads CASSYSTGPLTGELFF. Here the CDR3 DNA reads TGTGCCAGCAGTTACTCAACAGGGCCCCTTACCGGGGAGCTGTTTTTT.

In this sample, this clonotype turned up a few times. The CDR3 DNA follows: TGTGCCAGCAGTTTCCCACAGGGGGCGAGCTATGGCTACACCTTC. Translated: CASSFPQGASYGYTF. The chain is built from TRBV28 and TRBJ1-2, with 9 positions matching TRBD1. Germline assignment: CDR1 MDHEN and CDR2 SYDVKM. With V trimmed by 3 bases and J by 4 bases, 6 bases remained unmatched. The CDR3 extends over 15 amino acids.

This chain uses TRBV20-1 with TRBJ2-1; D may be TRBD2 (6 bases). Trimming took 0 bases from V and 6 from J, leaving 18 bases between them. The CDR3 sequence is 16 residues long. CDR1 is DFQATT and CDR2 is SNEGSKA in the germline V gene (reference sequence). As DNA, the CDR3 is TGCAGTGCTAGAGATTCTACGACTAGTCAGTCCAATGAGCAGTTCTTC. Translating it yields CSARDSTTSQSNEQFF.

CDR3 nucleotide sequence: TGTGCCAGCAGCAACTTCAGGACAGGGGGCCGCGAGGAGACCCAGTACTTC. Translation: CASSNFRTGGREETQYF. The chain links TRBV5-4 to TRBJ2-5; 11 bases line up with TRBD1. V trimming: 4 bases; J trimming: 5 bases; junction bases outside the gene matches: 13. This CDR3 comprises 17 residues. Germline CDR1 reads SGHNT; CDR2 reads YYREEE (reference sequence).

In this sample, this clonotype turned up a few times. This chain joins TRBV11-2 and TRBJ1-5; 9 nucleotides align to TRBD1. V dropped 10 bases and J dropped 4; count of bases not matched to a gene: 5. The germline CDR1 and CDR2 sequences are SGHAT and FQNNGV. This CDR3 region has 13 residues. The CDR3 is CAIRDRVNQPQHF. The DNA of the CDR3 is TGTGCCATACGGGACAGGGTTAATCAGCCCCAGCATTTT. The full variable domain, with the rest looked up from reference TRBV11-2 and TRBJ1-5, is EAGVAQSPRYKIIEKRQSVAFWCNPISGHATLYWYQQILGQGPKLLIQFQNNGVVDDSQLPKDRFSAERLKGVDSTLKIQPAKLEDSAVYLCAIRDRVNQPQHFGDGTRLSIL.

This clonotype was observed a few times. The chain has TRBV4-2 and TRBJ1-2, with 7 bases fitting TRBD1. The CDR3 has 17 amino acids. J lost 1 base, V lost 4 bases, and 12 bases had no gene match. Germline loops: CDR1 LGHNA, CDR2 YNFKEQ. CDR3: CASSRETGQSLNYGYTF. The CDR3 DNA reads TGTGCCAGCAGCCGAGAGACAGGGCAAAGCCTTAACTATGGCTACACCTTC.

This clonotype was counted at least ten times. The rearrangement joins TRBV6-2 or TRBV6-3 to TRBJ1-1; 9 bases fit TRBD1. Germline CDR1 MNHEY, CDR2 SVGEGT. V lost 5 bases, J lost 10 bases, and 11 bases stayed unmatched. The CDR3 is 14 residues long. This CDR3 is CASSEGDRAGGAFF. The CDR3 nucleotides are TGTGCCAGCAGTGAAGGGGACAGGGCCGGGGGAGCTTTCTTT.

This clonotype has a handful of counts. The chain is built from TRBV5-1 and TRBJ1-3, with D uncertain. Trimming took off 2 bases at V and 0 bases at J, with 6 bases between the two ends. The CDR3 totals 14 residues. Germline values: CDR1 SGHRS, CDR2 YFSETQ. CDR3 sequence (DNA): TGCGCCAGCAGCTTTGGCGGCTCTGGAAACACCATATATTTT. Translating gives CASSFGGSGNTIYF.

This clonotype was seen a handful of times. The chain is built from TRBV29-1 and TRBJ2-3, with a possible D match to TRBD2 (5 bases). The V and J ends lost 6 bases and 1 base respectively, with 8 bases between them. Germline CDR1 reads SQVTM; CDR2 reads ANQGSEA. This CDR3 has 12 residues. The CDR3 spells CSVAEGTDTQYF. Here the CDR3 DNA reads TGCAGCGTAGCGGAGGGCACAGATACGCAGTATTTT.

This clonotype has at least ten counts. This rearrangement joins TRBV7-2 to TRBJ1-1; 7 bases agree with TRBD1. The CDR3 runs 15 residues. V was pared by 2 bases and J by 1 base, with 4 bases of the junction left unmatched. Germline V CDR1 and CDR2: SGHTA, FQGNSA. The CDR3 DNA reads as TGTGCCAGCAGCTTAACCACAGGGGCGAACACTGAAGCTTTCTTT. It translates to CASSLTTGANTEAFF.

Comments on this clonotype: Possible read error: a much larger clone is one base away. The chain couples TRBV7-8 to TRBJ2-5; D is unresolved. The CDR3 runs 12 residues. Germline CDR1 reads SGHVS; CDR2 reads FQNEAQ. CDR3 loop: CVSSSWSETQYF. DNA for the CDR3: TGTGTCAGCAGCTCATGGTCTGAGACCCAGTACTTC.

This clonotype was counted many times. This chain connects TRBV24-1 to TRBJ2-7; perhaps TRBD2 as D (5 bases). Trimming stripped 0 bases from V and 2 bases from J, with 16 bases between. CDR3 length: 17 amino acids. CDR1 and CDR2 from the germline V gene are KGHDR and SFDVKD. CDR3 nucleotide sequence: TGTGCCACCAGTGATTTGGAGGGCCCCACCTCAACCTACGAGCAGTACTTC. Translating it yields CATSDLEGPTSTYEQYF.

V and J are TRBV12-3 or TRBV12-4 and TRBJ2-7, with D perhaps TRBD1 (6 bases). The V gene lost 2 bases and the J gene lost 2 bases, with 10 bases spanning the gap. This CDR3 contains 14 residues. The CDR3 region is CASSLSDSPYEQYF. CDR3 nucleotide sequence: TGTGCCAGCAGTTTATCGGACAGTCCCTACGAGCAGTACTTC.

Note on this clonotype: A read error may be the cause here, since a much bigger clone is one base away. This chain joins TRBV18 and TRBJ1-1; TRBD1 matches 8 bases. The germline CDR1 and CDR2 sequences are KGHSH and LQKENI. This CDR3 is built from 16 residues. V was pared by 4 bases and J by 5 bases, with 12 bases of the junction left unmatched. The CDR3 sequence is CASSLRGQGSGTEAFF. The CDR3 nucleotides read TGTGCCAGCTCACTACGAGGACAGGGAAGTGGGACTGAAGCTTTCTTT.

V gene TRBV27 combines with J gene TRBJ2-3; D gene unclear. The CDR3 length is 16 residues. Germline CDR1 MNHEY, CDR2 SMNVEV (reference sequence). V dropped 5 bases and J dropped 1 base, with 16 bases sitting between them. Here the CDR3 reads CASSPLFEVGTDTQYF. The CDR3 nucleotides are TGTGCCAGCAGTCCCCTCTTCGAAGTGGGCACAGATACGCAGTATTTT.

The rearrangement joins TRBV7-2 to TRBJ2-3, with unresolved D. The DNA end is a closer match to TRBJ1-1, so the J assignment may be wrong. Germline-derived CDR1 and CDR2 are SGHTA and FQGNSA. There are 12 residues in the CDR3. This CDR3 reads CASSSLPTEAFF. The CDR3 DNA is TGTGCCAGCAGCTCGCTTCCTACTGAAGCTTTCTTT.

This clonotype has just a few counts. This chain links TRBV4-3 with TRBJ2-7; D assignment may be TRBD1 or TRBD2 (5 bases each). CDR1 is LGHNA and CDR2 is YSLEER in the germline V gene. CDR3 size: 14 residues. V was shortened by 1 base and J by 2 bases, with 9 bases between the two germline ends. The CDR3 sequence is CASSQGEGTYEQYF. CDR3 bases: TGCGCCAGCAGCCAAGGCGAGGGGACCTACGAGCAGTACTTC.

On this clonotype itself: This may be a read error: a much more frequent sequence differs by one nucleotide. The chain is built from TRBV6-1 and TRBJ2-2; possible D gene TRBD1, 6 bases. Per germline, CDR1 MNHNS and CDR2 SASEGT. The V end lost 4 bases, the J end lost 3 bases, and 9 bases lay between the germline ends. The CDR3 loop spans 14 amino acids. CDR3 DNA: TGTGCCAGCAGTGGGGACAAGGACACCGGGGAGCTGTTTTTT. Translation gives CASSGDKDTGELFF.

This clonotype was picked up a small number of times. The chain employs TRBV7-2 and TRBJ1-5, with a tentative D call TRBD1 (6 bases). The CDR3 runs 16 residues. Germline CDR1 reads SGHTA; CDR2 reads FQGNSA. The germline V and J ends were trimmed by 1 base and 5 bases, with 15 bases remaining between them. The CDR3 sequence is CASSLVFLRGDQPQHF. DNA of the CDR3: TGTGCCAGCAGCTTAGTTTTCCTGAGGGGGGATCAGCCCCAGCATTTT.